A selection of T cell receptor beta chains follows, all from one sample in a study of cytomegalovirus exposure and HLA in healthy donors. Libraries were prepared by immunoSEQ multiplex PCR; TCRdb keeps only in-frame clonotypes and omits some of them. Found here are 100,000 or so clones, about 80% of them singletons; the top ten hold about 2.6%. Sample: PBMCs. These receptors came from a man in his fifties or sixties in good health and CMV-seropositive. The CDR3 runs from the conserved cysteine through the conserved F or W. Fields, in order: V gene, clone size, D gene, CDR3 length, J gene, CDR3 DNA, CDR3 protein. The D gene is left open where the match is weak. A row's size may be missing; if present it is once, few, many or a size class.

TRBV4-1	.	TRBD2	16	TRBJ2-2	TGCGCCAGCAGCCAAGCGGGCGGGGGGGGTGGCGGGGAGCTGTTTTTT	CASSQAGGGGGGELFF
TRBV30	.	TRBD1	15	TRBJ1-1	TGTGCCTGGAGTGTATTAGGACAGGGGAACACTGAAGCTTTCTTT	CAWSVLGQGNTEAFF
TRBV30	.	TRBD2	15	TRBJ2-7	TGTGCCTGGAGTGGGAGGGCTAGCGGACCCTACGAGCAGTACTTC	CAWSGRASGPYEQYF
TRBV7-9	.	.	15	TRBJ1-1	TGTGCCAGCAGCCCTCGACAGTATTCGAACACTGAAGCTTTCTTT	CASSPRQYSNTEAFF
TRBV7-9	.	TRBD1	15	TRBJ1-4	TGTGCCAGCAGCTTATATGGGACAGGGGTTGAAAAACTGTTTTTT	CASSLYGTGVEKLFF
TRBV11-2	.	.	15	TRBJ2-1	TGTGCCAGCAGCCTCCGAGTGGGGGGGCGGGGTGAGCAGTTCTTC	CASSLRVGGRGEQFF
TRBV5-1	.	.	13	TRBJ1-1	TGCGCCAGCAGCTTCAACAGGGAGACTGAAGCTTTCTTT	CASSFNRETEAFF
TRBV19	once	TRBD1	16	TRBJ2-1	TGTGCCAGTAGTATCCCAAGACAGGGGAGATTCAATGAGCAGTTCTTC	CASSIPRQGRFNEQFF
TRBV29-1	.	TRBD1	15	TRBJ1-2	TGCAGCGTGGGCGTCGACAGGGCCCGAGGGGATGGCTACACCTTC	CSVGVDRARGDGYTF
TRBV5-6	.	.	16	TRBJ1-5	TGTGCCAGCAGCTCCCAGGTCGGGGGGGAATCTCAGCCCCAGCATTTT	CASSSQVGGESQPQHF
TRBV7-2	few	TRBD1	19	TRBJ2-6	TGTGCCAGCAGCCGACCCTCAGGGGGCCTCTACTCTGGGGCCAACGGCCTGACTTTC	CASSRPSGGLYSGANGLTF
TRBV5-5	.	.	13	TRBJ1-5	TGCGCCAGCAGCTTGGATGAGGATCAGCCCCAGCATTTT	CASSLDEDQPQHF
TRBV6-5	.	.	15	TRBJ1-1	TGTGCCAGCAGCCAGGCGACCTTAATGAACACTGAAGCTTTCTTT	CASSQATLMNTEAFF
TRBV12-5	.	TRBD2	17	TRBJ2-2	TGTGCTAGTGGTTTGGCTGGTAGCGGGGGGGCCCCCGGGGAGCTGTTTTTT	CASGLAGSGGAPGELFF
TRBV2	few	.	11	TRBJ1-6	TGTGCCAGCCAGGGGAATTCACCCCTCCACTTT	CASQGNSPLHF
TRBV5-4	.	TRBD1	17	TRBJ2-5	TGTGCCAGCAGCCGGGGAGTAGGACAGGGATTCCAAGAGACCCAGTACTTC	CASSRGVGQGFQETQYF
TRBV23-1	.	TRBD1	19	TRBJ2-6	TGCGCCAGCAGTCAATCGAGGACAGGGGGCAGATCTGGGGCCAACGTCCTGACTTTC	CASSQSRTGGRSGANVLTF
TRBV5-6	.	.	14	TRBJ1-3	TGTGCCAGCAGCTTGACAGGGAAAACGAACACCATATATTTT	CASSLTGKTNTIYF
TRBV5-6	once	.	14	TRBJ1-2	TGTGCCAGCAGCTCCGTCAGGGATCCCTATGGCTACACCTTC	CASSSVRDPYGYTF
TRBV10-2	.	TRBD1	14	TRBJ1-1	TGCGCCAGCAGACAGGGGGTAATCGGCACTGAAGCTTTCTTT	CASRQGVIGTEAFF
TRBV9	.	.	16	TRBJ1-4	TGTGCCAGCACCCCGAGCCTCGGGGGGCATTTTGAAAAACTGTTTTTT	CASTPSLGGHFEKLFF
TRBV7-6	.	TRBD1	15	TRBJ2-7	TGTGCCAGCAGCTTAAGGACAGGGGAAAATTACGAGCAGTACTTC	CASSLRTGENYEQYF
TRBV11-2	.	TRBD2	16	TRBJ2-1	TGTGCCAGCAGCTCCCCCAGGAGCGGGAGGATCGATGAGCAGTTCTTC	CASSSPRSGRIDEQFF
TRBV7-6	few	.	16	TRBJ2-1	TGTGCCAGCAGCTTAAAAGCGAGCGGCTCCTACAATGAGCAGTTCTTC	CASSLKASGSYNEQFF
TRBV9	.	.	14	TRBJ2-3	TGTGCCAGCAGCGTAGGGCCAAACACAGATACGCAGTATTTT	CASSVGPNTDTQYF
TRBV5-8	once	.	13	TRBJ2-7	TGTGCCAGCAGGGGTCCGGGGAGAGGCGAGCAGTACTTC	CASRGPGRGEQYF
TRBV5-6	.	TRBD1	14	TRBJ1-2	TGTGCCAGCAGCTTTCGACAGGGGAACTATGGCTACACCTTC	CASSFRQGNYGYTF
TRBV7-2	few	.	13	TRBJ1-1	TGTGCCAGCAGCCCAGGACTCAACACTGAAGCTTTCTTT	CASSPGLNTEAFF
TRBV10-3	once	.	12	TRBJ2-3	TGTGCCACCCAAGCCTTCACAGATACGCAGTATTTT	CATQAFTDTQYF
TRBV5-4	.	TRBD2	15	TRBJ2-3	TGTGCCAGCAGCCCCCCTGGCGGGAGCGCAGATACGCAGTATTTT	CASSPPGGSADTQYF
TRBV25-1	.	.	13	TRBJ1-1	TGTGCCAGCAGGATAACAGAGAACACTGAAGCTTTCTTT	CASRITENTEAFF
TRBV20-1	once	.	11	TRBJ2-7	TGCAGTGCTGCGCAGGGTGGCGAGCAGTACTTC	CSAAQGGEQYF
TRBV11-2	.	.	13	TRBJ1-1	TGTGCCAGCAGCTTAGATGGGGACACTACGGCTTTCTTT	CASSLDGDTTAFF
TRBV6-6	few	TRBD1	14	TRBJ1-6	TGTGCCAGCAGCGAGACAGGGGGCACTTCACCCCTCCACTTT	CASSETGGTSPLHF
TRBV5-1	.	.	14	TRBJ1-4	TGCGCCAGCAGCTTACAACCAACTAATGAAAAACTGTTTTTT	CASSLQPTNEKLFF
TRBV12-5	.	.	15	TRBJ1-1	TGTGCTAGTGGTTTGGTACTTGGAGCCAACACTGAAGCTTTCTTT	CASGLVLGANTEAFF
TRBV4-1	few	.	14	TRBJ2-7	TGCGCCAGCAGCCAAGATGGCTCCTCCTACGAGCAGTACTTC	CASSQDGSSYEQYF
TRBV5-1	.	.	12	TRBJ2-1	TGCGCCAGCAGCCCCGGCTACAATGAGCAGTTCTTC	CASSPGYNEQFF
TRBV6-5	.	.	15	TRBJ2-7	TGTGCCAGCAGTGACTCGGCGGCAGCGAGCTACGAGCAGTACTTC	CASSDSAAASYEQYF
TRBV7-8	.	TRBD2	16	TRBJ2-3	TGTGCCAGCAGTTCCCCTAGGACTAGCGGGGGGGATACGCAGTATTTT	CASSSPRTSGGDTQYF
TRBV18	.	TRBD1	14	TRBJ1-1	TGTGCCAGCTCACCCGGGACAGGGAACACTGAAGCTTTCTTT	CASSPGTGNTEAFF
TRBV4-2	once	.	16	TRBJ2-3	TGTGCCAGCAGCCAGGGCGGGGGCCCCCGCACAGATACGCAGTATTTT	CASSQGGGPRTDTQYF
TRBV10-3	few	TRBD1	13	TRBJ2-7	TGTGCCATCGGGGACAGGGAGATCTACGAGCAGTACTTC	CAIGDREIYEQYF